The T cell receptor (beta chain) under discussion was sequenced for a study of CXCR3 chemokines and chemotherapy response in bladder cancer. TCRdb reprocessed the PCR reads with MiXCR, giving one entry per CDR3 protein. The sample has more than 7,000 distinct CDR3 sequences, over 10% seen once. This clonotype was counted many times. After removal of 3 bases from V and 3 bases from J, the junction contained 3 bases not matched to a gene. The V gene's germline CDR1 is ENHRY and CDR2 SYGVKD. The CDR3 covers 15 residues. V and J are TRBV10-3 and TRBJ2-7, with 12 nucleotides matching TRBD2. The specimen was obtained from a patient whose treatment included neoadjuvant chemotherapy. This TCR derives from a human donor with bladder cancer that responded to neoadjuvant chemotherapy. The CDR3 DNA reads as TGTGCCATCAGTGACAGGACTAGCGGGGACTACGAGCAGTACTTC. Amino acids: CAISDRTSGDYEQYF.